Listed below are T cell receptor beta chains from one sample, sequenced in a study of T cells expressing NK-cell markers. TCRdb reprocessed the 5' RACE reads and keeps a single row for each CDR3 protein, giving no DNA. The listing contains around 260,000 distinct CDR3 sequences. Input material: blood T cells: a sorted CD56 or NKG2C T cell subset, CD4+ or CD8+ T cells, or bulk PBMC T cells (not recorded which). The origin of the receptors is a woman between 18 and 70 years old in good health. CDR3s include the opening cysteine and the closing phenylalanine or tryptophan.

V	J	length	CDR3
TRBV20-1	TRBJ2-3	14	CSGPRTTPTDTQYF
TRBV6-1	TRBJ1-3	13	CASSRTAGNTIYF
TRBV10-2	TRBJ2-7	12	CASSDRSDEQYF
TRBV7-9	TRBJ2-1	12	CASSLLRNEQFF
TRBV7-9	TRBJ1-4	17	CASSLRLPTATNEKLFF
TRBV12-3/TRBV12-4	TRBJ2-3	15	CASSPRQGAADTQYF
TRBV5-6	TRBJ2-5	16	CASSSILADSQETQYF
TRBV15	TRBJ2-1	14	CATSRDRAADEQFF
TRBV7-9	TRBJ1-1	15	CASIKVGLRDTEAFF
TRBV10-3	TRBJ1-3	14	CAISVAFGANTIYF
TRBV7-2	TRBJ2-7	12	CASSLDLYEQYF
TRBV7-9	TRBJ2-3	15	CASSLEGVWGDTQYF
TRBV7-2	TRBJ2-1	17	CASSLVLGQGKMNEQFF
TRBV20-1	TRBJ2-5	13	CSAPPGSKETQYF
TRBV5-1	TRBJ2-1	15	CASSLESSGYNEQFF
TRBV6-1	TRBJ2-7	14	CASSLPPRGYEQYF
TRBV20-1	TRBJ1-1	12	CSADRGITEAFF
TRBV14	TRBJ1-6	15	CASSQVGTANSPLHF
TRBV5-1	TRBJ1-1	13	CASSGGSAAEAFF
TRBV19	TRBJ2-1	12	CASSIVGGEQFF
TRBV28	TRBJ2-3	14	CASTMRVSTDTQYF
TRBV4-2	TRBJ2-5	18	CASSQAQGATSRGETQYF
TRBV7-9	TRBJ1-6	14	CASSSTGINSPLHF
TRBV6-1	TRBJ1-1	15	CASSGPGQVMAEAFF
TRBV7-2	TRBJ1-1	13	CASSPEGATEAFF
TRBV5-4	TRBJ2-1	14	CASSLTSRGNEQFF
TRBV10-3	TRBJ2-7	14	CAISEAASVYEQYF
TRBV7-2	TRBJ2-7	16	CASSLSFLAGGWEQYF
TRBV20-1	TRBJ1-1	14	CSAPLVKGGTEAFF
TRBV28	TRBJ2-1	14	CASKLKSSYNEQFF
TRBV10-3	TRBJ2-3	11	CAISNTDTQYF
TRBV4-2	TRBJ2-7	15	CASSQEGAARGEQYF
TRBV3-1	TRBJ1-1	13	CASSQDRATEAFF
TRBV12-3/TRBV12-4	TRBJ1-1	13	CASRLGGNTEAFF
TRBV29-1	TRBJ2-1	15	CSVEDSVSSYNEQFF
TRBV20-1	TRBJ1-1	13	CSPKTGGNTEAFF
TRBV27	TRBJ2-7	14	CASSFWDRTYEQYF
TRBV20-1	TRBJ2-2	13	CSAPSPNTGELFF
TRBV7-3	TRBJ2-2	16	CASSFVSGTTTGELFF
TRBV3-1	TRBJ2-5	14	CASSQRGGGETQYF
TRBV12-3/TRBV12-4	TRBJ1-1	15	CASSLVTGTNTEAFF
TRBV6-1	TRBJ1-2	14	CASSSPRTGYGYTF
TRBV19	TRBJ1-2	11	CASTKNYGYTF
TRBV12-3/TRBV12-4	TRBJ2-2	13	CASSFMDTGELFF
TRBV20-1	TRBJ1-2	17	CSARMPRPTAGRYGYTF
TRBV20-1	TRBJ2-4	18	CSARVWDSGNLAKNIQYF
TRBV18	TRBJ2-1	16	CASSPIMLAGNNEQFF